This T cell receptor beta chain was obtained from a study of control samples from healthy donors and cancer patients. This CDR3 comprises 16 residues. With 4 bases removed from V and 7 bases from J, the gap between germline ends came to 20 bases. CDR1 SEHNR and CDR2 FQNEAQ come from the germline V gene (reference sequence). Here immunoSEQ multiplex PCR was the method, and the copy in TCRdb shows in-frame clones only, minus some. The data contain roughly 73,000 clones, about 87% of them singletons. The specimen was blood. The chain employs TRBV7-9 and TRBJ2-1; D tentatively reads TRBD1 or TRBD2 (5 bases each). The TCR originated in a man aged 50 or older in good health. CDR3 sequence (DNA): TGTGCCAGCAGCTCGATCCCGGGGCCGATTGATAATGAGCAGTTCTTC. Translated: CASSSIPGPIDNEQFF.